This entry features one T cell receptor beta chain sequence. Its antigen remains undetermined. No base-level quality is on record; no much larger clone is a single base apart. Every donor was a healthy Caucasian. The twin cohort comprised three pairs of female monozygotic twins, all aged about 18 to 30 years. Positive isolation kits from Invitrogen were used to isolate CD4+ and CD8+ T cell populations. These data originate in a study of identical twins (dated by TCRdb to the mid-2010s). Concerning the study at large: To test whether fetal clonotypes persist, the study used deep sequencing on TCR alpha and beta repertoires from monozygotic twins, unrelated adults of various ages, and cord blood. To rule out contamination, the twin experiments were replicated at different times with different library preparation protocols. Broad study findings and their caveats: Because the same donors could not be followed over many years, the conclusions relied on cross-sectional statistical analysis. A weaker excess of twin sharing was found in beta out-of-frame sequences because the signal-to-noise ratio was lowered by fewer shared sequences. Invariant T cells such as MAIT and iNKT could partly confound zero-insertion analyses, although diverse VJ usage argued against such confounding for most clonotypes. Out-of-frame TCR alpha sharing in monozygotic twins was systematically underestimated by recombination models, whereas sharing between unrelated individuals was in agreement with the recombination models. Compared with coincidental sharing between unrelated individuals, out-of-frame TCR alpha sequences shared between twins had an excess of sequences with low generation probability. Abundant cord blood beta clonotypes had fewer insertions, young adult naive repertoires showed a similar but weaker trend, and memory repertoires showed no such trend.

The library was made by 5' RACE. Reads for this sample came from an Illumina HiSeq 2000. Template switching added a universal primer binding site, and the final cDNA carried a unique molecular identifier that allowed TCR cDNA molecules to be counted accurately. Specific primers in the conserved constant-segment region were used to synthesize first-strand cDNA for TCR alpha and beta chains. To control for contamination, every cDNA library carried two barcodes: a SMART-Mk sample barcode plus Illumina barcodes. TruSeq adapter sequences, together with Illumina sample barcodes, were added in two successive PCR steps. The TCR alpha and beta cDNA libraries were sequenced on the Illumina HiSeq platform using custom primers. Processing in the source paper ran as follows. Unique molecular identifiers were extracted from raw reads with MiGEC, and CDR3 positions were determined with MiXCR. Recombination models were inferred per individual with the repgenHMM and IGoR tools using an EM algorithm. Shared clonotype analysis was performed with the tcR package in R, normalizing sharing by the product of cloneset sizes. To study raw recombination without the effects of thymic and clonal selection, out-of-frame nonproductive sequences were analyzed. TCRdb took the public reads, trimmed them with fastp at Q25, ran MiXCR for clone calling and kept in-frame beta chains. CDR3 protein duplicates are merged, each entry listing the most common genes and DNA. TCRdb, not the original authors, processed these V and J calls. For this sample the table gives about 190,000 distinct CDR3 sequences, of which about 15% were detected only once. The ten biggest clones cover 40% of the sample.

The CDR3 measures 13 amino acids from cysteine to phenylalanine. This entry keeps only the CDR3 DNA: 39 bases, framed from base 1. A distance of 11 bases separates the germline ends of V and J, which lose 5 bases and 4 bases respectively. Taken from the germline V gene, the CDR1 and CDR2 loops are SGHTA and FQGNSA. The sample was also linked to a second study, of T cells expressing NK-cell markers. Reported in the second study: In sorted CD3+CD56+NKG2C+, CD3+CD56+NKG2C- and CD3+CD56-NKG2C+ T-cell subsets from several donors, TCR beta-chain repertoires were profiled. Among the eight sequenced donors, seven were HCMV-seropositive and one was HCMV-seronegative. To restrict sorting to alphabetaTCR-expressing T cells, an anti-gammadeltaTCR antibody was added in several experiments. In over five donors, the dominant CD3+CD56+NKG2C+ clonotypes were among the top 10 CD8+ clonotypes and accounted for roughly 1.0-7.5% of CD8+ T cells. Those dominant clonotypes were again the most abundant among CD3+CD56-NKG2C+ cells in a handful of donors, at about 28.3-60.1%. It remained unclear whether the expanded NKG2C-expressing T cell clones were specific for HCMV antigens. Randomly selected healthy volunteers, three men and five women, were used as the eight sequenced donors. HCMV-specific IgG was detected in serum with a commercial ELISA kit to determine HCMV serostatus. MIGEC was used to demultiplex reads and group the reads by UMI, and MiTCR was used to assemble and quantify clonotypes. To exclude erroneous sequences, any TCR cDNA sequence not supported by at least two reads was discarded. The tcR package was used for downstream repertoire analysis, and clonotypes were matched between fractions using CDR3 nucleotide sequence together with V segment. VDJmatch was used to annotate antigen specificity against VDJdb, with one amino acid substitution in CDR3 allowed.

The source of this sequence is a woman between 18 and 29 years old in good health. The chain joins TRBV7-2 to TRBJ1-2, with TRBD1 tentatively as D gene (5 bases match). What was sequenced was CD8+ T cells sorted from blood. The CDR3 region has the sequence CASSQTGGYGYTF. The sequence in DNA is TGTGCCAGCAGCCAAACAGGAGGCTATGGCTACACCTTC.